This TCR beta chain was found in a study of Graves' ophthalmopathy and Graves' hyperthyroidism. The authors enrolled newly diagnosed hyperthyroidism patients aged 18 to 65 with under 2 months' duration. Clinical symptoms, serum thyroxine, TRAb, thyroid ultrasound and orbital computed tomography were relied on for diagnosis. In this sample, this clonotype turned up a few times. Its antigen is undetermined. Study conclusions and caveats: Blood also carried most expanded thyroid clonotypes exceeding 0.001 frequency. Predictions made by the model for ophthalmopathy progression reached just over 70% sensitivity and just under 75% specificity.

Scientists amplified the TCR beta CDR3 regions from RNA transcripts. HTBI primers were used in a first-round RT-PCR, which preceded a second-round multiplex PCR. TCRdb passed the multiplex PCR reads through MiXCR, listing each CDR3 protein once. This table has around 1,200,000 distinct CDR3 sequences, about 40% appearing once. Germline CDR1 is PRHDT and CDR2 is FYEKMQ (reference sequence). The CDR3 has 14 residues. Deletions cut 5 bases from V and 1 base from J, with 11 bases between. This receptor was taken from an adult man with Graves' hyperthyroidism. The chain is built from TRBV13 and TRBJ1-1; D ambiguous. Source material: peripheral blood or thyroid tissue (not recorded which). In nucleotides, the CDR3 is TGTGCCAGCAGCCAAGCCCCCGGGAACACTGAAGCTTTCTTT. This encodes CASSQAPGNTEAFF.